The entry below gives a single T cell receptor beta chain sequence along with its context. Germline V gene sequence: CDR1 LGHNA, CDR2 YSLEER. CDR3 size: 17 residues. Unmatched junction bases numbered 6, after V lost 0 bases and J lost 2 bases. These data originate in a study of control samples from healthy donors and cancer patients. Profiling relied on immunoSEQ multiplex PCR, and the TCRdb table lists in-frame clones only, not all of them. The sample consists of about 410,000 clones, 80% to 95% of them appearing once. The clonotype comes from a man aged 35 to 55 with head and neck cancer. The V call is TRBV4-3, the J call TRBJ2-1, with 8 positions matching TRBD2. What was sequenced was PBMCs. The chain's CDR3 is CASSQDPSGGPYNEQFF. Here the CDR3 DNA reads TGCGCCAGCAGCCAAGATCCGAGCGGGGGACCCTACAATGAGCAGTTCTTC.